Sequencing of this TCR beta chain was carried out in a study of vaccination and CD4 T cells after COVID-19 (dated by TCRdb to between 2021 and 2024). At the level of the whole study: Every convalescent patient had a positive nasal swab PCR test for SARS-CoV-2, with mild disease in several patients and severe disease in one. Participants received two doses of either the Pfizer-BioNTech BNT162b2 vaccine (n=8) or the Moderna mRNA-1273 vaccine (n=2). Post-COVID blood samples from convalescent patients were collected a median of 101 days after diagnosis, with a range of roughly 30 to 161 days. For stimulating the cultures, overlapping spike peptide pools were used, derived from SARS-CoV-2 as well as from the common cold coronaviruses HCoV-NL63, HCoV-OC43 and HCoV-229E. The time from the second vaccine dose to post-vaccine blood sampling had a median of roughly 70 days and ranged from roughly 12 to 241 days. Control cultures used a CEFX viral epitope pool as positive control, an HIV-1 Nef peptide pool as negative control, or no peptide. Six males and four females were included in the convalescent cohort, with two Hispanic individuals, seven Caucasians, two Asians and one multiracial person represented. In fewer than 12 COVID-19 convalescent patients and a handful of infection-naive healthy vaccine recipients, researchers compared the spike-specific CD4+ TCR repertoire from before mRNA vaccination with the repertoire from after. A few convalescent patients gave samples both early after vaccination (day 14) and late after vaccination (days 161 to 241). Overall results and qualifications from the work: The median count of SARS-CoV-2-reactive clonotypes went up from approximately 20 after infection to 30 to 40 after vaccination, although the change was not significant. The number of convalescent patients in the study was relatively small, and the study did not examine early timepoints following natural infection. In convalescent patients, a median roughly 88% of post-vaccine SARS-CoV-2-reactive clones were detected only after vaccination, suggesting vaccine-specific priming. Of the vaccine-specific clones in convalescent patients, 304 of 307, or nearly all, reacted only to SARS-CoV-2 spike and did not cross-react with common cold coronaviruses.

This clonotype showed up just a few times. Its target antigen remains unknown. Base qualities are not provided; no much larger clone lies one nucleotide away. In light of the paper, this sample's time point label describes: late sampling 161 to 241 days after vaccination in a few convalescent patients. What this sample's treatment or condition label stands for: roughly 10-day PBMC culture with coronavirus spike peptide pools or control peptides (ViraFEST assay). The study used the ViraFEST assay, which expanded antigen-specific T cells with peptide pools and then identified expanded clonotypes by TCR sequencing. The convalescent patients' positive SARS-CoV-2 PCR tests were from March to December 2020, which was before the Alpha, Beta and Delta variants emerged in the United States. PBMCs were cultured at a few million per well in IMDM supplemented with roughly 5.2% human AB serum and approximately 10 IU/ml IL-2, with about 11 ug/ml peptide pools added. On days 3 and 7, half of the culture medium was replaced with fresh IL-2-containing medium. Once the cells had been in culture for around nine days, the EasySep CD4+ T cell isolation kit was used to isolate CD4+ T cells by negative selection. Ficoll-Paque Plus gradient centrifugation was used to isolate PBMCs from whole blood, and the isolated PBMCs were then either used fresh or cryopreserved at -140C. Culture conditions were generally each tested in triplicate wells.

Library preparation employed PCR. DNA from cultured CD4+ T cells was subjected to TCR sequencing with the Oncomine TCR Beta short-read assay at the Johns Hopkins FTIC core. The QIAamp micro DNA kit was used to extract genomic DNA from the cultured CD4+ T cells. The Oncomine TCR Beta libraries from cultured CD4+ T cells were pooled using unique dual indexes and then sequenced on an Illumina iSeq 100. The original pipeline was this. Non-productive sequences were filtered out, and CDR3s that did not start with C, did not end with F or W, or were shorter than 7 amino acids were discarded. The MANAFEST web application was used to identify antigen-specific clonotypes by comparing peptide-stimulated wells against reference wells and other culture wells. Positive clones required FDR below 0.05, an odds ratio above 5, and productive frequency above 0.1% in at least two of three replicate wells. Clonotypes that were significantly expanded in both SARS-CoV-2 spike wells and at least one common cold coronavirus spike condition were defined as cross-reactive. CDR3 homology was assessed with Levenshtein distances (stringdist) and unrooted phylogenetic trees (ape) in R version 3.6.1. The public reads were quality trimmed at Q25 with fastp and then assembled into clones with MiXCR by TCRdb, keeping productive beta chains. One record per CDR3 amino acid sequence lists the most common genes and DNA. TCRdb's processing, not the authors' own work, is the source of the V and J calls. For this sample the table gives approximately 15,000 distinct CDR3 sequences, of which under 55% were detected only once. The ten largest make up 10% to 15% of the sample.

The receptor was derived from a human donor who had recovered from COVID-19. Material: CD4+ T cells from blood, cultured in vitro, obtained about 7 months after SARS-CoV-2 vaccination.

The CDR3 region has the sequence CASSIGSSSRPPFLETQYF. The DNA sequence follows: TGTGCCAGTAGTATTGGGAGTAGCTCACGCCCCCCCTTCTTGGAGACCCAGTACTTC. The rearrangement combines TRBV19 with TRBJ2-5; the D gene is perhaps TRBD2, on 5 matching bases. Via the germline V gene (reference sequence), CDR1 is LNHDA and CDR2 SQIVND. The V and J ends are trimmed by 3 bases and 5 bases, leaving 28 bases between them. CDR3 length: 19 amino acids, cysteine to phenylalanine. The retained sequence is limited to the CDR3, 57 bases, with the frame set at the first base.